This T cell receptor beta chain originates from a study of cytomegalovirus exposure and HLA in healthy donors (dated by TCRdb to about 2017). In terms of the full investigation: According to an earlier analysis of several hundred of the donors, about 170 million T cells yielded over 90 million unique TCR beta sequences and 276 Gb of sequence data. All discovery cohort repertoires had been generated using a single sequencing platform. An early release that covered about 600 HLA-typed donors contained 300 to 350 gigabases of sequencing data and approximately 85 million unique TCR sequences. Of the 300 to 450 genotyped donors, 75% to 85% were placed in the genetic ancestry cluster associated with self-reported Caucasian donors. Both class I and class II loci were covered by HLA typing, at four-digit resolution. The study profiled the T cell repertoires of 550 to 700 subjects by immunosequencing and related them to cytomegalovirus serostatus. A later analysis re-analyzed previously published TCR beta repertoires from roughly 600 donors and added high-resolution HLA genotyping to study TCR occurrence patterns. To predict cytomegalovirus infection status, the study brought together high-throughput TCR immunosequencing, statistical association of individual TCRs with disease status, and machine learning. Rather than drawing on any new phenotypic data, the later analysis identified candidate immune exposures from TCR beta sequences and the way those sequences occurred across donors. Because of strong linkage in the cohort, roughly five DR-DQ haplotypes were treated as single units for association and clustering. Among 398 genotyped donors of the cohort, an average of roughly 240,000 unique TCR beta nucleotide sequences were sequenced per donor, around 18% of them non-productive. In an earlier analysis of 500 to 650 of the donors, high-throughput TCR beta sequencing was used to judge whether each TCR beta V gene segment behaved as functional or pseudogenic. The number of donors typed differed by locus, with roughly 629-640 for A, B, C, DRB1 and DQB1, around 560 for DQA1, nearly 610 for DPA1, and 472 for DPB1. Donor age, sex, ethnicity and CMV serostatus were compiled together with the repertoire data. In a later genetic analysis, genome-wide SNP genotypes for about 60% of the 666 donors were used, and that subset was treated as a discovery cohort. Besides the first cohort of 550 to 750 subjects, a separate validation cohort made up of about 120 different subjects was used. The study aimed to test whether cataloging public T cell receptors could reveal signatures of past pathogen exposure. Overall results and qualifications from the work: In the study, some 160 TCR beta chains were listed as associated with cytomegalovirus. The 87-base-pair reads could not distinguish some IMGT-functional V segments, including TRBV6-2 and TRBV6-3, so those segments were excluded. Sequencing depth was assumed to be roughly uniform across donors in the presence/absence analyses, though that assumption may not hold. In a later analysis, HLA-associated TCR beta chains showed more clonal expansion and lower generation probabilities than non-associated chains that were equally common. When HLA alleles, especially DR and DQ, strongly co-occurred, attributing TCR associations to individual alleles was difficult. The cohort was sequenced for TCR beta chains only, and without alpha or paired-chain data the features that could be detected were limited. In a later genetic analysis, a missense DCLRE1C variant was associated with V-gene and J-gene trimming of TCR beta chains, and the association was replicated in an independent cohort. A few of the identified cytomegalovirus-associated TCR beta chains were confirmed in vitro to be specific for cytomegalovirus antigens. Across donors, most TCR sequences were observed very rarely, whereas some public TCRs were present in many individuals. A further reported finding was that TCR beta sequences accurately predicted the HLA-A and HLA-B alleles for most subjects in the first cohort. The only immune exposure information available for the cohort was CMV serostatus. The sequencing pipeline was judged likely to have produced a cluster of highly shared sequence variants as a technical artifact. According to the authors, the approach could potentially be generalized to other disease states and immunological phenotypes. A later analysis reported that several top co-occurrence clusters appeared linked to parvovirus B19, influenza, CMV and Epstein-Barr virus. According to a later analysis, TCR association rates differed among HLA loci, with DRB1 alleles showing the most associated TCRs and HLA-C alleles showing the fewest. In a later analysis, most CMV-associated TCR beta chains were found to appear HLA-restricted, with HLA associations seemingly driven largely by CMV exposure. According to a later genetic analysis, donors in an Asian-associated ancestry cluster had fewer N-insertions in productive TCRs than the approximately 700-donor mean. An earlier analysis of 587 of the donors showed that most TCR beta V segments appeared in productive rearrangements either about 87% or about 30% of the time, which broadly matched IMGT annotations. Linkage disequilibrium might explain the correlated functional status among segregating V segments, but an unknown experimental factor could not be excluded. At a false discovery rate of 0.05, a later analysis linked roughly 17,000 TCR beta sequences to specific HLA alleles. The classifier was reported to diagnose cytomegalovirus status with high specificity and sensitivity in both the original cohort and the validation cohort. Because HLA typing was unavailable for some donors at each locus, only the typed subset was used in association tests. Seventeen rarely observed V segments, including chromosome 9 orphons, were excluded from the earlier analysis of several hundred of the donors because counts were too low.

As for this clone: Its antigen is not yet known. Base qualities are missing; no much larger clone stands one base away.

The CDR3 starts with the cysteine, ends with the phenylalanine, and has 17 residues. Only CDR3 DNA remains: 51 bases, in frame from the first base. Here V drops 4 bases and J drops 3 bases, and the junction holds 11 bases not matched to any gene. CDR1 and CDR2 were assigned from the germline V gene as SGDLS and YYNGEE. The cohort was made up of 666 healthy bone marrow donors. All cohort members were sampled while nominally healthy, although unrecorded immune exposures were likely present. The donor tested CMV seronegative and was one of the 352 seronegative cohort members. Every donor gave a peripheral blood sample, and the peripheral blood mononuclear cells from that sample were used for TCR beta sequencing. The Qiagen DNeasy Blood Extraction Kit was used to extract genomic DNA from the blood cell samples. The library came from the immunoSEQ multiplex PCR assay. For the multiplex PCR, a mixture combining 60 forward primers for TCR Vbeta segments and 13 reverse primers for TCR Jbeta segments was used. Amplification of the CDR3 region of rearranged TCR beta genes was performed with a multiplex PCR assay on genomic DNA. The amplified TCR beta libraries were sequenced on the Illumina HiSeq System as 87-base-pair reads. In the authors' own workflow: A later analysis tallied around 80 million unique TCR beta chains across the 660 or so repertoires, and approximately 12 million of those chains were shared by two or more donors. A nearest-neighbor algorithm error-corrected the raw reads and collapsed the reads into unique sequences, merging closely related sequences to remove PCR and sequencing errors. CDR3 sequences were aligned to IMGT reference sequences to assign V, D and J gene segments. For a sequence to be retained, at least a six-nucleotide match to both a V gene segment and a J gene segment was required. Rearrangements were classified as productive when the CDR3 lacked stop codons and remained in frame with V and J, and all other rearrangements were classified as non-productive. CDR3 was defined according to IMGT convention as the region running from the second conserved V-encoded cysteine to the conserved J-encoded phenylalanine. In an earlier analysis of around 640 of the donors, sequences lacking an unambiguous match to a single V gene segment were excluded. In an earlier analysis of 587 of the donors, V segments were called functional above 56.7% productive rearrangements and were called segregating when the between-donor standard deviation exceeded 5%. A statistical classification framework was built to diagnose cytomegalovirus status from the catalog of TCR beta chain sequences. In a later analysis, TCR nucleotide sequences were compared against IMGT/GENE-DB human TR gene sequences so that V and J genes could be assigned. The TCRdist pipeline was used in a later analysis to assign CDR3 sequences and most-parsimonious VDJ recombination scenarios. In a later analysis, each TCR beta chain was defined by its CDR3 amino acid sequence together with its V-gene family, and reads lacking a unique V-gene family were excluded. As a way to deal with suspected cross-contamination and a sequencing artifact, a later analysis dropped under 600 nucleotide sequences that were highly shared and had low generation probability. In a later analysis, a clonal expansion index for each public chain was calculated from normalized within-repertoire ranks of inferred template counts. In a later analysis, generation probabilities were computed using a VDJ recombination model fitted to out-of-frame rearrangements, and the results were checked against IGoR. Hypergeometric tests were used in a later analysis to score TCR-TCR, TCR-HLA and TCR-CMV co-occurrence, with a repertoire-size bias correction applied to the TCR pairs. False discovery rates were estimated in a later analysis by permuting HLA or CMV assignments 20 times. In a later analysis, co-occurring TCRs were grouped using DBSCAN, with TCRdist sequence similarity added in when clustering inside HLA-allele-positive subsets. Co-occurrence clustering excluded repertoires with fewer than 30,000 or more than 120,000 public chains, plus five with anomalous nucleotide sharing. This is the immuneACCESS table as TCRdb keeps it, with only in-frame sequences that have V and J called. A part of the clones is gone; compared with another copy, unresolved V genes explain less than half, and the rest is unexplained. Clonal size and the V and J genes are those of that table, whereas D and trimming came from the DNA. This sample has 150,000 to 200,000 clones in its table, and about 70% of those were observed once. The ten largest account for over 1.5% of the sample.

This clonotype was sampled from a woman aged 25 to 39 in good health and CMV-seronegative. The sequenced sample consisted of PBMCs. The chain employs TRBV9 and TRBJ2-2; 8 junctional bases match TRBD1. The sequence in DNA is TGTGCCAGCAGCAAAACCCAGGGGGCAGGGGACACCGGGGAGCTGTTTTTT. This codes for CASSKTQGAGDTGELFF.